This T cell receptor (beta chain) is drawn from a study of T cells after yellow fever vaccination. Trimming stripped 1 base from V and 4 bases from J, with 14 bases between. CDR3 length equals 17 residues. The germline V gene has CDR1 MGHRA and CDR2 YSYEKL. MiXCR, run by TCRdb on the 5' RACE reads, gives a single entry per CDR3 protein. The sample has hundreds of thousands of distinct CDR3 sequences; 8% to 10% are singletons. Study observations and caveats: The booster response re-showed most primary clones: around 95% CD4, almost 90% CD8. Researchers noted that a small share of clonotypes showed up in both CD4 and CD8 compartments. Within FACS-sorted repertoires, abundant clonotypes contaminating from the bulk population could be present.

On this clonotype itself: Its specificity is not known.

The starting material was PBMCs, obtained on the day of the first yellow fever vaccination. The receptor was derived from a man between 18 and 35 years old who received the YFV17D yellow fever vaccine. The chain couples TRBV4-1 to TRBJ1-6; no definite D call. The CDR3 is CASSQGSQDLYNSPLHF. The DNA of the CDR3 is TGCGCCAGCAGCCAAGGCAGCCAAGACCTTTATAATTCACCCCTCCACTTT.